The sequence of this TCR beta chain was determined in a study of T-cell memory formation after mild COVID-19. Comments on this clonotype: Its antigen is not known.

V was cut by 4 bases and J by 6 bases, with 14 bases left in between. The CDR3 has 14 residues. The germline CDR1 and CDR2 sequences are ENHRY and SYGVKD. TCRdb analysed the 5' RACE reads with MiXCR anew, one entry per CDR3 protein. The table has roughly 560,000 distinct CDR3 sequences, roughly 20% seen once. Study results and caveats: Balance between CD4 and CD8 was seen in clones contracting day 15 to 85, and a CD4+ lean was seen in later expanders.

Sequenced material: PBMCs or a T cell subset sorted from them (not recorded which). The V gene is TRBV10-3, the J gene TRBJ2-3, with D possibly matching TRBD1 (5 bases). This sequence was found in an adult woman who had mild COVID-19 (a few samples of this study predate the infection). Cell type and time point are not known. The CDR3 DNA reads TGTGCCATCAGTGCTGTCCAGGGAAGGGATACGCAGTATTTT. This codes for CAISAVQGRDTQYF.